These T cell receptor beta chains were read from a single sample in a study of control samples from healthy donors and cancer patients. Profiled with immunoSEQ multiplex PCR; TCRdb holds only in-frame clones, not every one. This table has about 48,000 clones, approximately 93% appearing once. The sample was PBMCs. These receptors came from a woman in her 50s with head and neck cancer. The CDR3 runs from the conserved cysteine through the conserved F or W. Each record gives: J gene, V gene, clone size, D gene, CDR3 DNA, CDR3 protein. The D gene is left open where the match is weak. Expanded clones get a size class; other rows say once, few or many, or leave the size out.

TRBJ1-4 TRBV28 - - TGTGCCAGCAGTCCCCCGGGGGCGGGGGCTAATGAAAAACTGTTTTTT CASSPPGAGANEKLFF
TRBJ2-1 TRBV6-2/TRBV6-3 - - TGTGCCAGCAGTTACCTGGGACAAGCGCCCTACAATGAGCAGTTCTTC CASSYLGQAPYNEQFF
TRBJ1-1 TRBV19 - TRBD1 TGTGCCAGTAGTTTGGAACTACAGGGGATGAACACTGAAGCTTTCTTT CASSLELQGMNTEAFF
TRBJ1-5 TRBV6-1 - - TGTGCCAGCAGTGAAACCGGGAATCAGCCCCAGCATTTT CASSETGNQPQHF
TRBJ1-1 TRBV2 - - TGTGCCAGCGATGGACAGAAGAACACTGAAGCTTTCTTT CASDGQKNTEAFF
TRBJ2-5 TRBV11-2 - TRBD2 TGTGCCAGCAGCTTAAAGACTAGCGGGACCCAAGAGACCCAGTACTTC CASSLKTSGTQETQYF
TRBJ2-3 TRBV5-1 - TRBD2 TGCGCCAGCAGCTTGGCTTCGGCGGGAGGGAAAGATACGCAGTATTTT CASSLASAGGKDTQYF
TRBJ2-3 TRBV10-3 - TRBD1 TGTGCCATCAGTGAGTCGACAGGGGGCGATACGCAGTATTTT CAISESTGGDTQYF
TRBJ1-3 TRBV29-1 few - TGCAGCGTTGGGGGCGGAACTGGAAACACCATATATTTT CSVGGGTGNTIYF
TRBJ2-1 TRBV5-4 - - TGTGCCAGCAGCTCGCTCCCCGGCGATGAGCAGTTCTTC CASSSLPGDEQFF
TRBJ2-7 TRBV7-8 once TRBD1 TGTGCCAGCAGCTCAAGACAGGGATCCTACGAGCAGTACTTC CASSSRQGSYEQYF
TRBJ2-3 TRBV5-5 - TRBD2 TGTGCCAGCAGCTCCCTAGCGGGGGCAGATACGCAGTATTTT CASSSLAGADTQYF
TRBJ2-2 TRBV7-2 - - TGTGCCAGCAGCTCGAGGGGGAGGGGTACCGGGGAGCTGTTTTTT CASSSRGRGTGELFF
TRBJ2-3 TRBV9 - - TGTGCCAGCAGCGTTGGTCGGAGCACAGATACGCAGTATTTT CASSVGRSTDTQYF
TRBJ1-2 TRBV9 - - TGTGCCAGCAGCCCCCGGGACCGACTATATGGCTACACCTTC CASSPRDRLYGYTF
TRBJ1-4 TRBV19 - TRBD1 TGTGCCAGTAGTATCCGTCAGCAGGGGGGAGAAAAACTGTTTTTT CASSIRQQGGEKLFF
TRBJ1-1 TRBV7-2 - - TGTGCCAGCACCTTAGCGGGGGGAAAAACTGAAGCTTTCTTT CASTLAGGKTEAFF
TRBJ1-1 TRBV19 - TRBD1 TGTGCCAGTAGTCAGGGGGAAGGCACTGAAGCTTTCTTT CASSQGEGTEAFF
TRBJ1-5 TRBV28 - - TGTGCCAGCAGTTTGGCAGTCAATCAGCCCCAGCATTTT CASSLAVNQPQHF
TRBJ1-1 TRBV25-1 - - TGTGCCAGCAGTTGGGCCAACACTGAAGCTTTCTTT CASSWANTEAFF
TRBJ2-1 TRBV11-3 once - TGTGCCAGCAGCTTAGGAGCGGTTTACAATGAGCAGTTCTTC CASSLGAVYNEQFF
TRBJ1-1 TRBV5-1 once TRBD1 TGCGCCAGCAGCTGGGGACAGGGCGGGAACACTGAAGCTTTCTTT CASSWGQGGNTEAFF
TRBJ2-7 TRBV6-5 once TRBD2 TGTGCCAGCGGACTAGCGGGGGGTCCTACCTACGAGCAGTACTTC CASGLAGGPTYEQYF
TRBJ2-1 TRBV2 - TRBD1 TGTGCCAGCAGACTCCGGGACAGGGGCACCTACAATGAGCAGTTCTTC CASRLRDRGTYNEQFF
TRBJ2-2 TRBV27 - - TGTGCCAGCAGTTTACCGAGGACCGGGGAGCTGTTTTTT CASSLPRTGELFF
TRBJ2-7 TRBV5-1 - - TGCGCCAGCAGCCCCCTTGGGGTGAACGAGCAGTACTTC CASSPLGVNEQYF
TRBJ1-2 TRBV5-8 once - TGTGCCAGCAGTTCGGGTGAGCCGGGCTACACCTTC CASSSGEPGYTF
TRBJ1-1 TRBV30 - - TGTGCCTGGACCTCAATCTGGAGTGAAGCTTTCTTT CAWTSIWSEAFF
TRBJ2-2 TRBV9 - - TGTGCCAGCAGCGTAGTTAGCGACACCGGGGAGCTGTTTTTT CASSVVSDTGELFF
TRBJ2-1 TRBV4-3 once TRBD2 TGCGCCAGCAGCCAACATACTAGCGGGAGAGGTAGGGTTGAGCAGTTCTTC CASSQHTSGRGRVEQFF
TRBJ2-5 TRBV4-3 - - TGCGCCAGCAGCCAGGCCCGAAAGGAGGGTTGGGAGACCCAGTACTTC CASSQARKEGWETQYF
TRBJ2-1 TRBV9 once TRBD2 TGTGCCAGCAGCGTAGCTACGGGACTAGCGGGGTACAATGAGCAGTTCTTC CASSVATGLAGYNEQFF
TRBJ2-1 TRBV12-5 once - TGTGCTAGTGGTTCCCCCACCCTCTACAATGAGCAGTTCTTC CASGSPTLYNEQFF
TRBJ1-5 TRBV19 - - TGTGCCAGTAGGAGAACCAGGGATAGCAATCAGCCCCAGCATTTT CASRRTRDSNQPQHF
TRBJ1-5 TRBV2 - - TGTGCCAGCAGTGACAGACAGGAGGATCAGCCCCAGCATTTT CASSDRQEDQPQHF
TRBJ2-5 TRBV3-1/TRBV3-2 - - TGTGCCAGCAGCCTAACGGGGGGCTCCTTAAAAGAGACCCAGTACTTC CASSLTGGSLKETQYF
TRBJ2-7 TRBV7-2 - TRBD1 TGTGCCAGCAGGATAACTCGGGACAGCTACGAGCAGTACTTC CASRITRDSYEQYF